Included here is one T cell receptor beta chain sequence, with context. The data are from a study of blood T cell repertoires in COVID-19. The repertoire was sequenced with immunoSEQ multiplex PCR; TCRdb's copy has only in-frame clones and lacks some. The sample lists roughly 180,000 clones; about four fifths were seen once. CDR1 and CDR2 (germline): SNHLY, FYNNEI. J was trimmed by 6 bases and V by 7 bases; bases with no gene match: 11. The length of the CDR3 is 14 residues. This sequence was found in a man aged 55 to 69 who had recovered from COVID-19. Sequenced input: PBMCs or T cells enriched from blood (not recorded which). The J gene is TRBJ2-7, the V gene TRBV2; 8 bases align to TRBD2. The CDR3 bases are TGTGCCAGCACCGAGCGGGGGCGTAGCCCCGAGCAGTACTTC. Translated, it gives CASTERGRSPEQYF.